This T cell receptor beta chain was documented in a study of cytomegalovirus exposure and HLA in healthy donors (dated by TCRdb to 2017 to 2019). About the study as a whole: According to an earlier analysis of 587 of the donors, about 170 million T cells yielded some 110 million unique TCR beta sequences and 276 Gb of sequence data. Donor age, sex, ethnicity and CMV serostatus were compiled together with the repertoire data. HLA typing covered class I and class II loci at four-digit resolution. The study combined high-throughput TCR immunosequencing, statistical association of individual TCRs with disease status, and machine learning to predict cytomegalovirus infection status. The study aimed to test whether signatures of past pathogen exposure could be identified by cataloging public T cell receptors. The genetic ancestry cluster associated with self-reported Caucasian donors included 81% of the approximately 400 genotyped donors. Typing coverage differed by locus: A, B, C, DRB1 and DQB1 were typed in roughly 620-630 donors, DQA1 in around 500, DPA1 in some 610, and DPB1 in just under 480. An earlier analysis of approximately 640 of the donors applied high-throughput TCR beta sequencing to assess whether each TCR beta V gene segment acted as functional or pseudogenic. All discovery cohort repertoires had been generated using a single sequencing platform. Rather than drawing on any new phenotypic data, the later analysis identified candidate immune exposures from TCR beta sequences and the way those sequences occurred across donors. The T cell repertoires of under 700 subjects were profiled by immunosequencing and related to cytomegalovirus serostatus. A later analysis re-analyzed previously published TCR beta repertoires from approximately 670 donors and added high-resolution HLA genotyping to study TCR occurrence patterns. Besides the first cohort of 500 to 700 subjects, a separate validation cohort made up of over 95 different subjects was used. Among some 400 genotyped donors of the cohort, an average of around 220,000 unique TCR beta nucleotide sequences was sequenced per donor, of which 15% to 20% were non-productive. A later genetic analysis used genome-wide SNP genotypes for about 65% of the 666 donors, treating that subset as a discovery cohort. A handful of DR-DQ haplotypes were treated as single units for association and clustering because of strong linkage in the cohort. An early release that covered more than 550 HLA-typed donors contained about 300 gigabases of sequencing data and tens of millions of unique TCR sequences. Results the study describes overall, beyond this receptor: For the cohort, immune exposure information was limited to CMV serostatus. Because the 87-base-pair reads could not distinguish some IMGT-functional V segments, including TRBV6-2 and TRBV6-3, those segments were excluded. The presence/absence analyses assumed that sequencing depth was roughly uniform across donors, and that assumption may not be true. The cohort was sequenced for TCR beta chains only, and without alpha or paired-chain data the features that could be detected were limited. In a later analysis, several top co-occurrence clusters were reported to appear linked to parvovirus B19, influenza, CMV and Epstein-Barr virus. A later analysis found that TCR association rates varied across HLA loci, with DRB1 alleles showing the most associated TCRs and HLA-C alleles the fewest. In a later analysis, most CMV-associated TCR beta chains were found to appear HLA-restricted, with HLA associations seemingly driven largely by CMV exposure. Most TCR sequences were observed very rarely across donors, whereas some public TCRs were present in many individuals. A cluster of highly shared sequence variants was judged likely to be a technical artifact of the sequencing pipeline. It was suggested by the authors that the approach could potentially be generalized to other disease states and immunological phenotypes. In a later analysis, HLA-associated TCR beta chains showed more clonal expansion and lower generation probabilities than non-associated chains that were equally common. In a later analysis, about 16,000 TCR beta sequences were associated with specific HLA alleles at a false discovery rate of 0.05. Correlated functional status among segregating V segments might reflect linkage disequilibrium, but an unknown experimental factor could not be ruled out. In vitro tests confirmed that a few of the cytomegalovirus-associated TCR beta chains recognize cytomegalovirus antigens. The classifier was reported to diagnose cytomegalovirus status with high specificity and sensitivity in both the original and validation cohorts. Because some donors lacked HLA typing at each locus, the association tests relied only on the typed subset. Because counts were too low, about 17 rarely observed V segments, including chromosome 9 orphons, were excluded from the earlier analysis of around 640 of the donors. An earlier analysis of approximately 600 of the donors showed that most TCR beta V segments appeared in productive rearrangements either about 87% or about 30% of the time, which broadly matched IMGT annotations. A further reported finding was that TCR beta sequences accurately predicted the HLA-A and HLA-B alleles for most subjects in the first cohort. When HLA alleles, especially DR and DQ, strongly co-occurred, attributing TCR associations to individual alleles was difficult. According to a later genetic analysis, donors in an Asian-associated ancestry cluster had fewer N-insertions in productive TCRs than the roughly 670-donor mean. A later genetic analysis associated a missense DCLRE1C variant with V-gene and J-gene trimming of TCR beta chains, and an independent cohort replicated the association. A total of roughly 160 TCR beta chains were listed by the study as associated with cytomegalovirus.

Unmatched junction bases come to 4, with V trimmed by 5 bases and J by 7 bases. The CDR1 and CDR2 encoded by the germline V gene are SGHRS and YFSETQ. CDR3 length: 13 amino acids, cysteine to phenylalanine. The kept DNA is CDR3 alone, 39 bases in frame from the first base. This clone was observed once. The antigen it binds to is not known. Base-call qualities are not available, and no considerably larger clone is one nucleotide away. The method was the immunoSEQ multiplex PCR assay. A mixture of 60 forward primers for TCR Vbeta segments and 13 reverse primers for TCR Jbeta segments was used in the multiplex PCR. A multiplex PCR assay on genomic DNA amplified the CDR3 region of rearranged TCR beta genes. The amplified TCR beta libraries were sequenced on the Illumina HiSeq System as 87-base-pair reads. The source study handled its data this way. A later analysis tallied 75 million to 95 million unique TCR beta chains across the 666 repertoires, and roughly 11 million of those chains were shared by two or more donors. Raw reads were error-corrected and collapsed into unique sequences by a nearest-neighbor algorithm in which closely related sequences were merged to remove PCR and sequencing errors. V, D and J gene segments were assigned by aligning CDR3 sequences to IMGT reference sequences. For a sequence to be retained, a match of at least six nucleotides was required to both a V gene segment and a J gene segment. Rearrangements were classified as productive when the CDR3 lacked stop codons and remained in frame with V and J, and all other rearrangements were classified as non-productive. Following IMGT convention, CDR3 was defined as the stretch from the second conserved V-encoded cysteine to the conserved J-encoded phenylalanine. The earlier analysis of about 530 of the donors excluded any sequence lacking an unambiguous match to a single V gene segment. In an earlier analysis of approximately 550 of the donors, V segments were called functional above 56.7% productive rearrangements and were called segregating when the between-donor standard deviation exceeded 5%. A statistical classification framework was developed to diagnose cytomegalovirus status using the catalog of TCR beta chain sequences. V and J gene assignment, in a later analysis, came from comparing TCR nucleotide sequences with IMGT/GENE-DB human TR gene sequences. A later analysis assigned CDR3 sequences and most-parsimonious VDJ recombination scenarios with the TCRdist pipeline. A later analysis defined each TCR beta chain by its CDR3 amino acid sequence plus V-gene family, and excluded reads lacking a unique V-gene family. As a way to deal with suspected cross-contamination and a sequencing artifact, a later analysis dropped hundreds of nucleotide sequences that were highly shared and had low generation probability. In a later analysis, a clonal expansion index was calculated for each public chain from normalized within-repertoire ranks of inferred template counts. Generation probabilities in a later analysis came from a VDJ recombination model fitted to out-of-frame rearrangements, and those results were checked against IGoR. In a later analysis, TCR-TCR, TCR-HLA and TCR-CMV co-occurrence was scored with hypergeometric tests, and a repertoire-size bias correction was applied to TCR pairs. A later analysis estimated false discovery rates by permuting HLA or CMV assignments 20 times. A later analysis grouped co-occurring TCRs with DBSCAN, adding TCRdist sequence similarity when clustering within HLA-allele-positive subsets. Repertoires with fewer than 30,000 or more than 120,000 public chains were left out of co-occurrence clustering, as were a handful of repertoires with anomalous nucleotide sharing. TCRdb's version of the immuneACCESS table is confined to in-frame rearrangements and falls short of the full clone set. An unresolved V gene accounts for under half of the shortfall where checked; the remainder is of unknown origin. That table furnishes V, J and clone size, whereas the DNA furnished D and trimming. The sample has about 140,000 clones on record, around 75% of them singletons. 2.5% to 3.5% of the sample is in the top ten clones.

The cohort comprised approximately 700 healthy bone marrow donors. All cohort members were sampled while nominally healthy, although unrecorded immune exposures were likely present. The donor tested CMV seronegative, placing the donor among the 300 to 400 seronegative members of the cohort. A peripheral blood sample was collected from each donor, and TCR beta sequencing was performed on peripheral blood mononuclear cells. Genomic DNA extraction from the blood cell samples was performed with the Qiagen DNeasy Blood Extraction Kit. The chain is made from TRBV5-1 and TRBJ2-1, and 9 bases in between align with TRBD1. This receptor was identified in a man aged 35 to 55 in good health and CMV-seronegative. The sample taken for sequencing was PBMCs. The DNA sequence is as follows: TGCGCCAGCAGTGGACAGGGGCTGAATGAGCAGTTCTTC. Its amino acids are CASSGQGLNEQFF.